These 30 T cell receptor beta chains were all obtained from the same sample, sequenced in a study of shared clonotypes between healthy human individuals. TCRdb's table, derived via immunoSEQ multiplex PCR, lists solely in-frame clones and lacks some. The data show roughly 2,300,000 clones, roughly 90% seen once. Input material: naive CD4+ T cells from PBMCs. Stated subset: CD45RA+ positively selected. Receptor source: a man between 18 and 35 years old in good health. Some clones in this sample may be carry-over from other donors' samples.

V gene TRBV7-2 combines with J gene TRBJ1-2; 7 bases line up with TRBD1. V trimming: 3 bases; J trimming: 8 bases; junction bases outside the gene matches: 6. Germline CDR1 is SGHTA and CDR2 is FQGNSA. The CDR3 consists of 13 residues. Here the CDR3 DNA reads TGTGCCAGCAGCTTTGACAGGGAGCGGGGCTACACCTTC. Its protein is CASSFDRERGYTF. Full variable domain (outside the CDR3, taken from reference TRBV7-2 and TRBJ1-2): GAGVSQSPSNKVTEKGKDVELRCDPISGHTALYWYRQSLGQGLEFLIYFQGNSAPDKSGLPSDRFSAERTGGSVSTLTIQRTQQEDSAVYLCASSFDRERGYTFGSGTRLTVV.

The chain couples TRBV11-1 to TRBJ2-1; 10 positions agree with TRBD2. Germline CDR1 reads SGHAT; CDR2 reads FQDESV (reference sequence). Losses at the gene ends were 3 bases for V and 9 bases for J; bases not matched to a gene: 8. This CDR3 has 15 amino acids. CDR3 protein: CASSLSLAGTAEQFF. The CDR3 nucleotides are TGTGCCAGCAGCTTGTCACTAGCGGGAACGGCTGAGCAGTTCTTC.

The chain combines TRBV7-8 with TRBJ2-3; D is tentatively TRBD1 or TRBD2 (6 bases each). V was pared by 5 bases and J by 1 base, with 16 bases between. This CDR3 has 16 residues. The germline gives CDR1 SGHVS, CDR2 FQNEAQ. CDR3 sequence reads: CASSLAGGRRTDTQYF. CDR3 DNA sequence: TGTGCCAGCAGCCTGGCCGGGGGCAGGCGCACAGATACGCAGTATTTT.

The chain recombines TRBV5-4 with TRBJ1-2; possible D gene TRBD1, 6 bases. Trimming shortened V by 4 bases and J by 4 bases, and 14 bases separated the two germline ends. Germline assignment: CDR1 SGHNT and CDR2 YYREEE (reference sequence). This CDR3 comprises 14 residues. DNA for the CDR3: TGTGCCAGCAGCACGCTGGACAGCATCTATGGCTACACCTTC. This codes for CASSTLDSIYGYTF.

The chain joins TRBV10-3 to TRBJ2-4; 7 positions agree with TRBD1. This CDR3 has 14 residues. Per the germline V gene, CDR1 is ENHRY and CDR2 is SYGVKD. Unmatched junction bases numbered 4, after V lost 4 bases and J lost 4 bases. The CDR3 spells CAISGSGQKNIQYF. The CDR3 DNA follows: TGTGCCATCAGTGGGTCGGGACAGAAAAACATTCAGTACTTC.

The genes are TRBV9 and TRBJ2-5, with D unclear. The CDR3 sequence is 13 residues long. The V end lost 0 bases, the J end lost 5 bases, and 8 bases lay between the germline ends. CDR1 and CDR2 from the germline V gene are SGDLS and YYNGEE. CDR3 DNA sequence: TGTGCCAGCAGCGTAGCGGCATCGGAGACCCAGTACTTC. Encoded protein: CASSVAASETQYF.

The chain has TRBV7-9 and TRBJ1-2; 9 positions agree with TRBD1. The V gene end was trimmed by 5 bases and the J gene end by 1 base; junction bases not matched to a gene: 5. This CDR3 is built from 15 residues. Germline loops: CDR1 SEHNR, CDR2 FQNEAQ (reference sequence). The CDR3 loop is CASSRDRAINYGYTF. Here the CDR3 DNA reads TGTGCCAGCAGCCGGGACAGGGCCATTAACTATGGCTACACCTTC.

In this sample, this clone turned up a few times. Other DNA sequences in the same sample also yield this CDR3. V usage is TRBV18 and J usage is TRBJ2-2; the D is unclear. Deletions cut 2 bases from V and 2 bases from J, with 0 bases between. Germline CDR1 is KGHSH and CDR2 is LQKENI. CDR3 length: 12 amino acids. The CDR3 nucleotides are TGTGCCAGCTCACCAAACACCGGGGAGCTGTTTTTT. It encodes CASSPNTGELFF.

The chain carries TRBV10-2 and TRBJ1-1, with D possibly matching TRBD1 (5 bases). CDR1 is WSHSY and CDR2 is SAAADI in the germline V gene. Trimming shortened V by 6 bases and J by 1 base, and 15 bases separated the two germline ends. There are 15 residues in the CDR3. The chain's CDR3 is CASRNPTTANTEAFF. The DNA of the CDR3 is TGCGCCAGCAGGAACCCAACGACAGCGAACACTGAAGCTTTCTTT.

This chain uses TRBV7-6 with TRBJ2-1; TRBD2 aligns across 9 bases. CDR1 SGHVS and CDR2 FNYEAQ come from the germline V gene. With 6 bases clipped from V and 8 bases from J, the junction kept 14 bases outside the gene matches. The CDR3 has 16 amino acids. For the CDR3, the DNA is TGTGCCAGCAGTATTCCTCGTGTTGGCGGGAGGGATGAGCAGTTCTTC. This sequence encodes CASSIPRVGGRDEQFF.

The CDR3 loop is CASSSSGGTNTGELFF. CDR3 bases: TGCGCCAGCAGCTCCAGCGGCGGTACGAACACCGGGGAGCTGTTTTTT. The V and J genes are TRBV5-1 and TRBJ2-2; TRBD2 might be the D (5 bases). V was trimmed by 3 bases and J by 0 bases, leaving 12 bases between them. The CDR3 is 16 amino acids. CDR1 is SGHRS, CDR2 YFSETQ, per germline.

V gene TRBV4-1 combines with J gene TRBJ1-1; D is perhaps TRBD1 (6 bases). The CDR3 runs 15 residues. The V gene's germline CDR1 is MGHRA and CDR2 YSYEKL. Trimming took 7 bases from V and 4 from J, leaving 19 bases between them. CDR3 region: CASNSRATGRTEAFF. The CDR3 nucleotides read TGCGCCAGCAACAGCCGGGCCACAGGGCGCACTGAAGCTTTCTTT.

The V gene is TRBV2, the J gene TRBJ2-2, with D tentatively TRBD1 (6 bases). V lost 0 bases to trimming and J lost 6 bases, with 17 bases between them. The CDR3 runs to 17 residues. From germline, CDR1 is SNHLY and CDR2 FYNNEI. The CDR3 DNA reads as TGTGCCAGCAGTGAAGCGGGAGACAGGTTAAGGGCCGGGGAGCTGTTTTTT. Translated, it gives CASSEAGDRLRAGELFF.

The chain employs TRBV28 and TRBJ1-1; D possibly corresponds to TRBD1 (6 bases). Trimming stripped 7 bases from V and 4 bases from J, with 13 bases between. Germline CDR1 is MDHEN and CDR2 is SYDVKM. The CDR3 runs to 13 residues. For the CDR3, the DNA is TGTGCCAGCAAGATTGGAGGGGGCACTGAAGCTTTCTTT. This gives the protein CASKIGGGTEAFF.

Points on this clone: This same CDR3 is encoded by further DNA sequences in the sample. The chain combines TRBV28 with TRBJ2-7; D unresolved. The germline V and J ends were trimmed by 3 bases and 3 bases, with 6 bases remaining between them. Germline lookup yields CDR1 MDHEN and CDR2 SYDVKM. The CDR3 sequence is 12 residues long. CDR3 DNA sequence: TGTGCCAGCAGTTTCGCCCTCTACGAGCAGTACTTC. This codes for CASSFALYEQYF.

The chain links TRBV18 to TRBJ1-4; D is perhaps TRBD1 (5 bases). V was cut by 6 bases and J by 5 bases, with 19 bases left in between. CDR3 length equals 16 residues. Germline-derived CDR1 and CDR2 are KGHSH and LQKENI. The CDR3 region has the DNA TGTGCCAGCTCTCAGTCCTCACCGGGGGTAAATGAAAAACTGTTTTTT. Its translation: CASSQSSPGVNEKLFF.

The V call is TRBV20-1, the J call TRBJ1-1; D ambiguous. The CDR3 extends over 11 amino acids. From germline, CDR1 is DFQATT and CDR2 SNEGSKA (reference sequence). The V end lost 6 bases, the J end lost 6 bases, and 11 bases lay between the germline ends. The CDR3 DNA reads TGCAGTGCCTCCCAGGCCGCTGAAGCTTTCTTT. Translation: CSASQAAEAFF.

The chain recombines TRBV5-1 with TRBJ2-7; a possible D gene is TRBD2 (6 bases). The CDR3 is 14 residues long. Trimming pared 0 bases from V and 6 bases from J, leaving 13 bases between. CDR1 is SGHRS and CDR2 is YFSETQ in the germline V gene. CDR3 amino acids: CASSLVWASAEQYF. In DNA form, the CDR3 reads TGCGCCAGCAGCTTGGTTTGGGCTAGCGCCGAGCAGTACTTC.

The chain links TRBV4-1 to TRBJ1-2, with TRBD1 identical over 9 bases. The germline gives CDR1 MGHRA, CDR2 YSYEKL. This CDR3 contains 15 residues. Germline trimming cut 0 bases from V and 6 bases from J; bases unmatched to any gene: 5. This CDR3 is CASSQEGTGSHGYTF. The CDR3 DNA sequence: TGCGCCAGCAGCCAAGAAGGGACAGGGTCCCATGGCTACACCTTC.

This chain connects TRBV11-2 to TRBJ2-7, with D perhaps TRBD1 (6 bases). The CDR3 consists of 14 residues. Germline assignment: CDR1 SGHAT and CDR2 FQNNGV. With 1 base removed from V and 2 bases from J, the gap between germline ends came to 9 bases. The CDR3 DNA sequence: TGTGCCAGCAGCTTAGGGACAGTAGCCTACGAGCAGTACTTC. Its protein is CASSLGTVAYEQYF. The full variable domain, in which reference TRBV11-2 and TRBJ2-7 provide the parts outside the CDR3, is EAGVAQSPRYKIIEKRQSVAFWCNPISGHATLYWYQQILGQGPKLLIQFQNNGVVDDSQLPKDRFSAERLKGVDSTLKIQPAKLEDSAVYLCASSLGTVAYEQYFGPGTRLTVT.

On this clone: At one of its ends the junction is not consistent with the germline gene, which may arise from a read error. The chain links TRBV5-1 to TRBJ2-2; D is perhaps TRBD2 (7 bases). Germline CDR1 and CDR2: SGHRS and YFSETQ. CDR3 size: 16 residues. In nucleotides, the CDR3 is TGCGCCAGCAGCTTTGCAGGGGAGGGGAACGCCGGGGAGCTGTTTTTT. Translated, it gives CASSFAGEGNAGELFF.

In its sample, this clone was seen once. J is TRBJ1-1 and V is TRBV5-4; TRBD1 matches at 11 bases. The CDR3 length is 16 residues. Looked up from germline, CDR1 is SGHNT and CDR2 is YYREEE (reference sequence). The V segment lost 2 bases and the J segment 3 bases; nucleotides outside the gene matches: 6. In DNA form, the CDR3 reads TGTGCCAGCAGCTTCGGGACAGGGGGGGGCTACACTGAAGCTTTCTTT. Amino acid sequence: CASSFGTGGGYTEAFF.

The gene calls are TRBV19 and TRBJ2-3; D is unclear. This CDR3 has 14 residues. V was shortened by 5 bases and J by 2 bases, with 11 bases between the two germline ends. Germline V gene data show CDR1 as LNHDA and CDR2 as SQIVND (reference sequence). The chain's CDR3 is CASSPPGPTDTQYF. The CDR3 nucleotides read TGTGCCAGTAGTCCCCCCGGACCCACAGATACGCAGTATTTT.

V is TRBV5-4 and J is TRBJ1-1, with 8 bases aligning to TRBD1. This CDR3 region has 14 residues. Per germline, CDR1 SGHNT and CDR2 YYREEE (reference sequence). V dropped 4 bases and J dropped 3; count of bases not matched to a gene: 5. CDR3 loop: CASSMGQVYTEAFF. The CDR3, as DNA: TGTGCCAGCAGCATGGGACAGGTCTACACTGAAGCTTTCTTT.

The chain couples TRBV2 to TRBJ2-2; 7 bases match TRBD2. The CDR3 runs 15 residues. J lost 4 bases, V lost 4 bases, and 6 bases had no gene match. Germline V lookup: CDR1 SNHLY, CDR2 FYNNEI. The CDR3 reads CASSGRGRGTGELFF. CDR3 bases: TGTGCCAGCAGTGGACGGGGGAGGGGCACCGGGGAGCTGTTTTTT.

In DNA, the CDR3 is TGTGCCAGCAGTGAGCCGGGTGGGTCTGGGGAGCTGTTTTTT. Translation gives CASSEPGGSGELFF. The rearrangement joins TRBV2 to TRBJ2-2; no definite D call. This CDR3 comprises 14 residues. V was trimmed by 3 bases and J by 8 bases, leaving 13 bases between them. Germline V gene data show CDR1 as SNHLY and CDR2 as FYNNEI.

CDR3 bases: TGTGCCAGCAGTTGGCCCGGGGGGGTAAATCAGCCCCAGCATTTT. This encodes CASSWPGGVNQPQHF. The chain combines TRBV28 with TRBJ1-5, with D tentatively TRBD1 (5 bases). Looked up from germline, CDR1 is MDHEN and CDR2 is SYDVKM. The CDR3 runs to 15 residues. Trimming left V 4 bases short and J 4 bases short, with 14 bases between.

This chain connects TRBV4-2 to TRBJ2-7; D ambiguous. The CDR3 consists of 16 residues. V was trimmed by 5 bases and J by 3 bases, leaving 20 bases between them. CDR1 is LGHNA and CDR2 is YNFKEQ in the germline V gene. The CDR3 protein is CASSDGRGSSIYEQYF. In DNA form, the CDR3 reads TGTGCCAGCAGCGACGGAAGAGGCAGTTCTATCTACGAGCAGTACTTC.

As regards this clone: Other DNA sequences in the sample encode the same CDR3. This chain uses TRBV5-4 with TRBJ1-3; D gene ambiguous. V was trimmed by 0 bases and J by 4 bases, leaving 5 bases between them. Germline V lookup: CDR1 SGHNT, CDR2 YYREEE (reference sequence). The CDR3 sequence is 13 residues long. The CDR3: CASSLAGGNTIYF. CDR3 in DNA: TGTGCCAGCAGCTTGGCGGGAGGAAACACCATATATTTT. Full variable domain (rest looked up from reference TRBV5-4 and TRBJ1-3): ETGVTQSPTHLIKTRGQQVTLRCSSQSGHNTVSWYQQALGQGPQFIFQYYREEENGRGNFPPRFSGLQFPNYSSELNVNALELDDSALYLCASSLAGGNTIYFGEGSWLTVV.

The chain joins TRBV11-2 to TRBJ2-4; D possibly corresponds to TRBD1 (7 bases). Germline V gives CDR1 SGHAT, CDR2 FQNNGV. This CDR3 comprises 18 residues. V was trimmed by 5 bases and J by 8 bases, leaving 28 bases between them. CDR3 in amino acids: CASSANSRQGGRAYIQYF. The CDR3 coding sequence is TGTGCCAGCAGCGCCAACAGTCGGCAGGGGGGTCGGGCGTACATTCAGTACTTC. The entire variable domain, with the rest obtained from reference TRBV11-2 and TRBJ2-4, is as follows: EAGVAQSPRYKIIEKRQSVAFWCNPISGHATLYWYQQILGQGPKLLIQFQNNGVVDDSQLPKDRFSAERLKGVDSTLKIQPAKLEDSAVYLCASSANSRQGGRAYIQYFGAGTRLSVL.